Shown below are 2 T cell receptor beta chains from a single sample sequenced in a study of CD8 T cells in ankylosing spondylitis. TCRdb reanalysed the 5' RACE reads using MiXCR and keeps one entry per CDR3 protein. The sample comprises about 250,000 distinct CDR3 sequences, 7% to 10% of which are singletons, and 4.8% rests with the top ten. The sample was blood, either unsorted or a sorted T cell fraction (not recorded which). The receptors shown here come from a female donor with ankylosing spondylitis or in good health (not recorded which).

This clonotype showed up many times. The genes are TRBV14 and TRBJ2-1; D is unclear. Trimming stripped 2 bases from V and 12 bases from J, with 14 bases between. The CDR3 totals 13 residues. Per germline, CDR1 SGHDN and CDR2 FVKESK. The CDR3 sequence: CASSQFSSRGQFF. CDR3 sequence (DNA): TGTGCCAGCAGCCAATTCTCGTCCCGCGGGCAGTTCTTC.

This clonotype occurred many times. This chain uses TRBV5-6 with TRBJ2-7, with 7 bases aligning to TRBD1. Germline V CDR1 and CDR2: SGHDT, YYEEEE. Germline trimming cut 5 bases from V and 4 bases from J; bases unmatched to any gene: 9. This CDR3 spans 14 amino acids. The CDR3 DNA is TGTGCCAGCAGTTCGACAGGGTCCCCTTACGAGCAGTACTTC. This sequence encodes CASSSTGSPYEQYF. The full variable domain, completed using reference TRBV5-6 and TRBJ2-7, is DAGVTQSPTHLIKTRGQQVTLRCSPKSGHDTVSWYQQALGQGPQFIFQYYEEEERQRGNFPDRFSGHQFPNYSSELNVNALLLGDSALYLCASSSTGSPYEQYFGPGTRLTVT.